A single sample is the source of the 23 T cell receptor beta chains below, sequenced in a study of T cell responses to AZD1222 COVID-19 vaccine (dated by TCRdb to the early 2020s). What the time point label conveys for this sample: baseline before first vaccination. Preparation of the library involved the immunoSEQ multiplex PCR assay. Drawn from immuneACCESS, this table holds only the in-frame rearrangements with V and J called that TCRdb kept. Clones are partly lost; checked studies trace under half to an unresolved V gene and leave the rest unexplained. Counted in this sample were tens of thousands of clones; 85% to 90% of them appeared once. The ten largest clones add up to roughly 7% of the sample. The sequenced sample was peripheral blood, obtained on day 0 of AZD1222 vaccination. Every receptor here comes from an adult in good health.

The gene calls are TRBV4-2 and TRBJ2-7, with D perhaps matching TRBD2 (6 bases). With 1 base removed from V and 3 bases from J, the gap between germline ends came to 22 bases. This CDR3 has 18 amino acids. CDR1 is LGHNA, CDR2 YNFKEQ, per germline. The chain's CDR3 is CASSQGYQNRDSFYEQYF. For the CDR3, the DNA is TGTGCCAGCAGCCAAGGCTACCAGAATCGGGACTCCTTCTACGAGCAGTACTTC.

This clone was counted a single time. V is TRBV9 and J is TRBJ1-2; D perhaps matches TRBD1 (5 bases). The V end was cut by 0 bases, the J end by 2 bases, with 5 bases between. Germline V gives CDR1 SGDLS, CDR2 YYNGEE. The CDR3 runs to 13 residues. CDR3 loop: CASSVEGNYGYTF. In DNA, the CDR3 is TGTGCCAGCAGCGTAGAGGGGAACTATGGCTACACCTTC.

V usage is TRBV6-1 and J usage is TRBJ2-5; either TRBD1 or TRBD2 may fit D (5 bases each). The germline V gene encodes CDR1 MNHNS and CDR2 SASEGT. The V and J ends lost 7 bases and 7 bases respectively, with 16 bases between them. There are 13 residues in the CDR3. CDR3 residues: CASNQIRDGTQYF. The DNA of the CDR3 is TGTGCCAGCAACCAAATCCGGGACGGGACCCAGTACTTC.

The CDR3 here is CASSHPGLAGGMDTQYF. CDR3 DNA sequence: TGCGCCAGCAGCCACCCGGGACTAGCGGGGGGGATGGATACGCAGTATTTT. V gene TRBV4-1 combines with J gene TRBJ2-3, with TRBD2 matching over 16 bases. Germline V gives CDR1 MGHRA, CDR2 YSYEKL. J was trimmed by 6 bases and V by 3 bases; bases with no gene match: 6. The CDR3 is 17 residues long.

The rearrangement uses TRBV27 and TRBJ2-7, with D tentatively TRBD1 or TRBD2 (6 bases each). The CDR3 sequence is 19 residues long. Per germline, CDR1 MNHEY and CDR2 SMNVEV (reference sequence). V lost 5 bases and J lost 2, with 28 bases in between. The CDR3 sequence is CASSTSRGISSGTTYEQYF. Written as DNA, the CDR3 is TGTGCCAGCAGTACCTCGAGGGGGATAAGTAGCGGAACAACCTACGAGCAGTACTTC.

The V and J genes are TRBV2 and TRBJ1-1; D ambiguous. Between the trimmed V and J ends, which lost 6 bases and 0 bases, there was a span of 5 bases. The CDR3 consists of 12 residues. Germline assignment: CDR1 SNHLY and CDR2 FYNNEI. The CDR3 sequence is CASSRVNTEAFF. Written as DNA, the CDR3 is TGTGCCAGCAGCCGAGTGAACACTGAAGCTTTCTTT.

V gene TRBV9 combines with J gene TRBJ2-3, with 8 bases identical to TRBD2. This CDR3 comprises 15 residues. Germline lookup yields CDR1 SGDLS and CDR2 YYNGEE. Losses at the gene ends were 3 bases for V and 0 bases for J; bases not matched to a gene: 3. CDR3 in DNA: TGTGCCAGCAGCGCTAGCGGGCTAAGCACAGATACGCAGTATTTT. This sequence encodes CASSASGLSTDTQYF.

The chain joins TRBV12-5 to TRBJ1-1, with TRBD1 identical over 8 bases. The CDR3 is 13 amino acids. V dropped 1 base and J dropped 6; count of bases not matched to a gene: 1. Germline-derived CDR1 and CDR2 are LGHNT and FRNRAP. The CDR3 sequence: CASGLEDRAEAFF. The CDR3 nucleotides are TGTGCTAGTGGTTTGGAGGACAGGGCTGAAGCTTTCTTT.

Here the CDR3 reads CASSQEPGLWGTDTQYF. The CDR3 coding sequence is TGTGCCAGCAGCCAAGAACCTGGACTCTGGGGCACAGATACGCAGTATTTT. The chain carries TRBV14 and TRBJ2-3; a possible D gene is TRBD2 (5 bases). This CDR3 region has 17 residues. Germline V gene sequence: CDR1 SGHDN, CDR2 FVKESK. Trimming took 0 bases from V and 1 from J, leaving 14 bases between them.

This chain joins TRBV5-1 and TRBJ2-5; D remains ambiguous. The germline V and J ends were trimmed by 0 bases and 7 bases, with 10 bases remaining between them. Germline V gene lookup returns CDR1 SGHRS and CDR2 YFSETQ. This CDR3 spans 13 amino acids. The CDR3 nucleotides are TGCGCCAGCAGCTTGGGGGGTCGGTGGACCCAGTACTTC. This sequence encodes CASSLGGRWTQYF. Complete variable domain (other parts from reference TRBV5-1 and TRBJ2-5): KAGVTQTPRYLIKTRGQQVTLSCSPISGHRSVSWYQQTPGQGLQFLFEYFSETQRNKGNFPGRFSGRQFSNSRSEMNVSTLELGDSALYLCASSLGGRWTQYFGPGTRLLVL.

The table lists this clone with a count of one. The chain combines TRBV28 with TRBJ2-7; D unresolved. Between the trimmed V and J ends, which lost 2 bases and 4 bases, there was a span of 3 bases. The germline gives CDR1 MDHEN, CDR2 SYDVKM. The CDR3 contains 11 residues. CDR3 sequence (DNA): TGTGCCAGCAGTTTAAGGTACGAGCAGTACTTC. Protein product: CASSLRYEQYF.

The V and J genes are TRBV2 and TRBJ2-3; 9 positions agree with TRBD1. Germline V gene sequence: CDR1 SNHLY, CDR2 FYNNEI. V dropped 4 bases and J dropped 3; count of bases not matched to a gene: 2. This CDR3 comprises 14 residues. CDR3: CASSGGTGTDTQYF. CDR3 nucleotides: TGTGCCAGCAGTGGTGGGACAGGGACAGATACGCAGTATTTT.

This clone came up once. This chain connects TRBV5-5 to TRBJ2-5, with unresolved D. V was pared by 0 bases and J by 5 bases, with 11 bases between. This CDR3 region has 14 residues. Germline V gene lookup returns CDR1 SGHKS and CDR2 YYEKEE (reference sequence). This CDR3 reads CASSLEWVEETQYF. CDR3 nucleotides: TGTGCCAGCAGCTTGGAATGGGTTGAGGAGACCCAGTACTTC.

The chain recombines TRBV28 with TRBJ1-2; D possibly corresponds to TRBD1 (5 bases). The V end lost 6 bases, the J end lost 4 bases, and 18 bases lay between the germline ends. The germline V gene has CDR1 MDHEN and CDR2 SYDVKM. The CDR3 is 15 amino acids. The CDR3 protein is CASRSIRQNVYGYTF. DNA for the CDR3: TGTGCCAGCAGATCCATCCGACAGAATGTCTATGGCTACACCTTC.

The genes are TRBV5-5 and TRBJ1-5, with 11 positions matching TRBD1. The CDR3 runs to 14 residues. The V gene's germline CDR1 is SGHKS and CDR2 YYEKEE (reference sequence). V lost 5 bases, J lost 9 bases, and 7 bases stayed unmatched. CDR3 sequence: CASSWGTGGLPQHF. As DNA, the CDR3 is TGTGCCAGCAGTTGGGGGACAGGGGGACTGCCCCAGCATTTT.

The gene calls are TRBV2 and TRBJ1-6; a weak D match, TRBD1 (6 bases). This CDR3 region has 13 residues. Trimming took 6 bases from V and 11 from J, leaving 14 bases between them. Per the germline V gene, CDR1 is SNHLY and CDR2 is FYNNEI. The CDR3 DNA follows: TGTGCCAGCAGGCCGGGACACCTCCCACCCCTCCACTTT. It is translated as CASRPGHLPPLHF.

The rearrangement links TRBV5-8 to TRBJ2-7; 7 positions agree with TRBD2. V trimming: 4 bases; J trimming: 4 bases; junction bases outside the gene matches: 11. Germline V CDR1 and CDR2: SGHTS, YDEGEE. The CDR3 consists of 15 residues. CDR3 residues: CASSKRSGERYEQYF. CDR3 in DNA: TGTGCCAGCAGCAAACGGAGCGGGGAACGGTACGAGCAGTACTTC.

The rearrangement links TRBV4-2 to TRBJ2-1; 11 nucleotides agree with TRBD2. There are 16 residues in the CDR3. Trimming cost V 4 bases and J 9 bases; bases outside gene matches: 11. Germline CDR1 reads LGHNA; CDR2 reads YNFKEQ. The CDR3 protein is CASSPRLAGGGGEQFF. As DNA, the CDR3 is TGTGCCAGCAGCCCCCGGCTAGCGGGAGGAGGGGGTGAGCAGTTCTTC.

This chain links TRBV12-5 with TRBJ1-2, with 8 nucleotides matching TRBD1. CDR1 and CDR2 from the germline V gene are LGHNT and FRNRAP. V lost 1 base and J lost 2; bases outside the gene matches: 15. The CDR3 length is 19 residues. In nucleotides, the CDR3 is TGTGCTAGTGGTTTGGCGTCCGGGACAGGCCTAATCTCAAACTATGGCTACACCTTC. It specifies CASGLASGTGLISNYGYTF.

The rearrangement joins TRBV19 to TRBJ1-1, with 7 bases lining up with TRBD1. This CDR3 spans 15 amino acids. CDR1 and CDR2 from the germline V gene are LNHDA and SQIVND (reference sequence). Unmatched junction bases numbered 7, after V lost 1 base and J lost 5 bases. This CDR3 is CASSIGARGRTEAFF. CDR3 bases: TGTGCCAGTAGTATAGGGGCGAGGGGGCGAACTGAAGCTTTCTTT.

CDR3 sequence: CASSHRSVSRVDTQYF. CDR3 nucleotides: TGTGCCAGCAGCCATCGTTCGGTATCCCGTGTCGATACGCAGTATTTT. The genes are TRBV3-1 (or the pseudogene TRBV3-2) and TRBJ2-3, with D unclear. This CDR3 contains 16 residues. Germline V CDR1 and CDR2: LGHDT, YNNKEL (reference sequence). Trimming took off 3 bases at V and 6 bases at J, with 19 bases between the two ends.

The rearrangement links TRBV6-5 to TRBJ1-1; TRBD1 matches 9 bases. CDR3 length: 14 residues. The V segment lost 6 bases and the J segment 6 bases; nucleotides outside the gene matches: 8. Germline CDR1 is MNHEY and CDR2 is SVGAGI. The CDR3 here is CASRSGQGLAEAFF. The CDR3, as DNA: TGTGCCAGCAGATCCGGACAGGGGTTGGCTGAAGCTTTCTTT.

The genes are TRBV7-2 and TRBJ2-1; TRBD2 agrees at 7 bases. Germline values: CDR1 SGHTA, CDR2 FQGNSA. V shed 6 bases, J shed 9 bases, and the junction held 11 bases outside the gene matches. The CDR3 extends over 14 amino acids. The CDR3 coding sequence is TGTGCCAGCAGGTCCTCCCCGGGAGGAACTGAGCAGTTCTTC. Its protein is CASRSSPGGTEQFF.